This T cell receptor (beta chain) emerged from a study of blood T cell repertoires in COVID-19. Whole-study context: The United States, Italy and Spain supplied acute and convalescent COVID-19 samples. Sample material is recorded as cDNA or gDNA derived from T cells, B-cell-depleted T cells, or PBMCs.

The authors' processing: Reference gene primers were amplified, and this amplification served to estimate nucleated cell counts. The table came from immunoSEQ multiplex PCR; TCRdb's copy has only in-frame clones and leaves some out. V and J calls and clone size are given by that table; D and trimming were obtained from the DNA. Altogether about 170,000 clones are present, 83% being singletons, with the ten largest covering roughly 1.9%. The CDR3 totals 17 residues. Between the trimmed V and J ends, which lost 0 bases and 0 bases, there was a span of 12 bases. The V gene's germline CDR1 is SEHNR and CDR2 FQNEAQ (reference sequence).

Sequenced input: peripheral blood. This receptor was identified in a woman older than 75 with acute or convalescent COVID-19. The V gene is TRBV7-9, the J gene TRBJ1-3; the D is unclear. The CDR3 reads CASSLARGSNSGNTIYF. The CDR3 nucleotides read TGTGCCAGCAGCTTAGCACGAGGCTCGAACTCTGGAAACACCATATATTTT.